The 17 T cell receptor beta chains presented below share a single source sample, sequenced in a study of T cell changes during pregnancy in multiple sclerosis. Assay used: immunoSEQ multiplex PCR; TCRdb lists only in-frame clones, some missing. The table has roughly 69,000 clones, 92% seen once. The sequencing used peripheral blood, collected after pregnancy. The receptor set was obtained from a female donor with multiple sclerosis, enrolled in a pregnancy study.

DNA of the CDR3: TGTGCCAGCAGCTTTCGAGGGAGTCGGACTGAAGCTTTCTTT. Amino acids: CASSFRGSRTEAFF. The V call is TRBV7-2, the J call TRBJ1-1, with D unclear. V was trimmed by 3 bases and J by 5 bases, leaving 13 bases between them. Germline V lookup: CDR1 SGHTA, CDR2 FQGNSA. This CDR3 has 14 residues. Drawing the rest from reference TRBV7-2 and TRBJ1-1, the complete variable domain is GAGVSQSPSNKVTEKGKDVELRCDPISGHTALYWYRQSLGQGLEFLIYFQGNSAPDKSGLPSDRFSAERTGGSVSTLTIQRTQQEDSAVYLCASSFRGSRTEAFFGQGTRLTVV.

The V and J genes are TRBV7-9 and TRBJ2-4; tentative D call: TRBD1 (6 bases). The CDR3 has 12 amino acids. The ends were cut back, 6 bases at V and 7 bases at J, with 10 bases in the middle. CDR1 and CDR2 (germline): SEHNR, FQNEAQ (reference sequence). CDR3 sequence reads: CASSTTGNIQYF. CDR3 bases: TGTGCCAGCAGTACTACAGGGAACATTCAGTACTTC.

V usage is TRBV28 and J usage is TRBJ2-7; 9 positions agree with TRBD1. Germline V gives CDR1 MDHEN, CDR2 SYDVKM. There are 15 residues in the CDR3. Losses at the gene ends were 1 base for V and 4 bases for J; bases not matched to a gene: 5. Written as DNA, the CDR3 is TGTGCCAGCAGTTTATCGGGGACAGGGCCTTACGAGCAGTACTTC. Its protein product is CASSLSGTGPYEQYF.

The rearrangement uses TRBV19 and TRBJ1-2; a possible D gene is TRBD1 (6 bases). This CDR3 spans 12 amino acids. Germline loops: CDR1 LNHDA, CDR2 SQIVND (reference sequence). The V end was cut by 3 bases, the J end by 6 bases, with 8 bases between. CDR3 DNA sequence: TGTGCCAGTAGTATTAAGGGGGATGGCTACACCTTC. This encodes CASSIKGDGYTF.

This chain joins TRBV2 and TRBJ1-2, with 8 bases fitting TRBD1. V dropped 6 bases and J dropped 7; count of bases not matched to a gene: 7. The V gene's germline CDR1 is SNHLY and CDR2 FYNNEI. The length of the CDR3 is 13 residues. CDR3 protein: CASSGQGRGGYTF. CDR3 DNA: TGTGCCAGCAGCGGACAGGGCCGAGGTGGCTACACCTTC.

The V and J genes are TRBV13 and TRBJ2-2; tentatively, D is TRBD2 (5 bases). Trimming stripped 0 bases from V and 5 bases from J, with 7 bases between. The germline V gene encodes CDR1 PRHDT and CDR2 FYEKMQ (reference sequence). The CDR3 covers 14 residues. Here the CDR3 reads CASSLGRGTGELFF. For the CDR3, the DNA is TGTGCCAGCAGCTTAGGCCGCGGGACCGGGGAGCTGTTTTTT.

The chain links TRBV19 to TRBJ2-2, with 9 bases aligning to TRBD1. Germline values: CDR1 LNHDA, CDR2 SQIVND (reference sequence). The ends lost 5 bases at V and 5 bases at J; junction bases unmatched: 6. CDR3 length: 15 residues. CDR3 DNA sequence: TGTGCCAGTAGTCCGGGACAGGGTGGGACCGGGGAGCTGTTTTTT. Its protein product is CASSPGQGGTGELFF.

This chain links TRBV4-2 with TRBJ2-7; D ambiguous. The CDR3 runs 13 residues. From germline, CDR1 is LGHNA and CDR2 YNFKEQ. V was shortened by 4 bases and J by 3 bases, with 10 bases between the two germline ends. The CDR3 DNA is TGTGCCAGCAGCCCCGGGTCTTTCTACGAGCAGTACTTC. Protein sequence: CASSPGSFYEQYF.

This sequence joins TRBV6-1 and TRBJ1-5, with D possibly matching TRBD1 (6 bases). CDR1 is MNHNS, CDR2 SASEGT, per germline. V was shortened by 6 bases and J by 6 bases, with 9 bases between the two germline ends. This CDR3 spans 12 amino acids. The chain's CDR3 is CASRQGFQPQHF. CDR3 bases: TGTGCCAGCAGACAGGGTTTTCAGCCCCAGCATTTT.

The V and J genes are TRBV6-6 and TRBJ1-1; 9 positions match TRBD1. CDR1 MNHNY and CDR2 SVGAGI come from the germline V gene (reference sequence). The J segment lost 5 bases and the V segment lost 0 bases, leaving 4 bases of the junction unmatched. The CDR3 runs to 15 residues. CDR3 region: CASSYSGQGRTEAFF. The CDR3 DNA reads TGTGCCAGCAGTTACTCGGGACAGGGAAGAACTGAAGCTTTCTTT.

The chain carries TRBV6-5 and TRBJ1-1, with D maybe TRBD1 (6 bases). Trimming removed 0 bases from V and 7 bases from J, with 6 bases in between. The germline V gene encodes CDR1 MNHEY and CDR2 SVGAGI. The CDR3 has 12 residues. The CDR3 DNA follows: TGTGCCAGCAGTTACTCGGACAGTGAAGCTTTCTTT. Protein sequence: CASSYSDSEAFF.

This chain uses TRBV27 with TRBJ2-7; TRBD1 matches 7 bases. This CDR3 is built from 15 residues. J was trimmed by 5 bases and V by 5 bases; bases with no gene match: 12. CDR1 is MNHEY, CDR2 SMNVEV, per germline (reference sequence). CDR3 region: CASSGEPGQRHEQYF. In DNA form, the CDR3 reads TGTGCCAGCAGTGGAGAGCCGGGACAGCGACACGAGCAGTACTTC.

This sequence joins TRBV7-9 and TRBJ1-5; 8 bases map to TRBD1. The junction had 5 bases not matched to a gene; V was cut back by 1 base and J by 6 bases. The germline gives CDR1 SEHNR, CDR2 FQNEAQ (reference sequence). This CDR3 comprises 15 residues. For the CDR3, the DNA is TGTGCCAGCAGCTTAGTCGGACAGGGTACTCAGCCCCAGCATTTT. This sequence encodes CASSLVGQGTQPQHF.

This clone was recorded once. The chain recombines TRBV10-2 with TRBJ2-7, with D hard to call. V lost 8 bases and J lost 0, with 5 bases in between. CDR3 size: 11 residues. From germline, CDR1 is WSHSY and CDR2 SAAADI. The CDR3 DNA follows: TGCGCCAGCCTTAACTCCTACGAGCAGTACTTC. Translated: CASLNSYEQYF.

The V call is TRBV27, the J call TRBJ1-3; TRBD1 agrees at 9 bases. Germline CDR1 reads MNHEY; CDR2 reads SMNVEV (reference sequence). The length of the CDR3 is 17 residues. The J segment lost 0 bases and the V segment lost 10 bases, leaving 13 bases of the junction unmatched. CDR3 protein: CATTIGQGPYSGNTIYF. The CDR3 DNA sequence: TGTGCCACCACAATTGGACAGGGGCCCTACTCTGGAAACACCATATATTTT.

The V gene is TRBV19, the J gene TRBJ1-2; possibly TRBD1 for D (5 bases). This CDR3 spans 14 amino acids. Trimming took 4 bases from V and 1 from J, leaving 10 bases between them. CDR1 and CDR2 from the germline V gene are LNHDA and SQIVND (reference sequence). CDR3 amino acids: CASSTLDSNYGYTF. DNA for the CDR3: TGTGCCAGTAGTACCTTAGACAGTAACTATGGCTACACCTTC.

CDR3: CASSGPGQGNQPQHF. As DNA, the CDR3 is TGTGCCAGCAGCGGGCCGGGACAGGGCAATCAGCCCCAGCATTTT. The J gene is TRBJ1-5, the V gene TRBV5-6; TRBD1 agrees at 8 bases. Trimming removed 4 bases from V and 2 bases from J; junction bases left unmatched: 5. The CDR3 length is 15 residues. In germline, CDR1 is SGHDT, CDR2 YYEEEE.